This T cell receptor beta chain is drawn from a study of OX40 agonist ivuxolimab in advanced cancers. Overall study context: An agonistic human IgG2 monoclonal antibody against OX40 (CD134) was given. Those treated in dose escalation had hepatocellular carcinoma, melanoma, renal cell cancer or head and neck cancer. Partial responses were observed in three patients, of whom one had hepatocellular carcinoma and two had cutaneous melanoma.

Germline values: CDR1 SGHDT, CDR2 YYEEEE. The CDR3 loop spans 15 amino acids. The V gene lost 4 bases and the J gene lost 4 bases, with 15 bases spanning the gap. The protocol was immunoSEQ multiplex PCR, while the TCRdb copy is restricted to in-frame clones and leaves out a portion. Seen here are tens of thousands of clones, under 90% observed once, and the top ten hold 0.95% to 1.2%. Study-wide findings and caveats: Relative to CD4+, CD8+ T cells held more expanded clones on average.

Notes on this clone: Its target is not known.

This sample comprised CD4+ or CD8+ T cells sorted from blood, obtained in a trial of the OX40 agonist ivuxolimab. The chain joins TRBV5-6 to TRBJ1-3, with unresolved D. This clonotype was sampled from an adult with an advanced solid tumor such as melanoma, head and neck, liver or kidney cancer. The CDR3 loop reads CASSLLWGPGNTIYF. The CDR3 nucleotides read TGTGCCAGCAGCCTGCTTTGGGGTCCGGGAAACACCATATATTTT.